This T cell receptor (beta chain) was recovered during a study of T cells in women clearing cervical HPV infection. On the study more broadly: No precancer developed; the control's incident HPV16 infection cleared within 12 months. Case blood drawn at lesion detection; control blood after infection cleared.

Using immunoSEQ multiplex PCR, the repertoire was profiled, and TCRdb retains in-frame clones only, with some absent. Recorded for this sample: around 30,000 clones. Remarks on this clone: The target antigen is unknown. The CDR3 end lies 3 residues beyond the end of the read and is filled in from the germline J gene.

Findings of the study overall: It is unknown whether associations predate infection; no effector/memory or HPV-specific sorting.

CDR1 and CDR2 from the germline V gene are LNHDA and SQIVND (reference sequence). The CDR3 loop spans 13 amino acids. Trimming left V 6 bases short and J 5 bases short, with 11 bases between. This sequence originates from a woman between 18 and 70 years old with a cervical HPV16 infection that either progressed to CIN3+ or cleared (not recorded which). The rearrangement links TRBV19 to TRBJ1-5, with TRBD1 as a possible D gene (5 bases). Sequenced input: blood buffy coat. CDR3 sequence: CASSAGLHQPQHF. The CDR3 DNA, read in part, is TGTGCCAGTAGCGCAGGGCTACATCAGCCC. The entire variable domain, with the rest obtained from reference TRBV19 and TRBJ1-5, is as follows: DGGITQSPKYLFRKEGQNVTLSCEQNLNHDAMYWYRQDPGQGLRLIYYSQIVNDFQKGDIAEGYSVSREKKESFPLTVTSAQKNPTAFYLCASSAGLHQPQHFGDGTRLSIL.